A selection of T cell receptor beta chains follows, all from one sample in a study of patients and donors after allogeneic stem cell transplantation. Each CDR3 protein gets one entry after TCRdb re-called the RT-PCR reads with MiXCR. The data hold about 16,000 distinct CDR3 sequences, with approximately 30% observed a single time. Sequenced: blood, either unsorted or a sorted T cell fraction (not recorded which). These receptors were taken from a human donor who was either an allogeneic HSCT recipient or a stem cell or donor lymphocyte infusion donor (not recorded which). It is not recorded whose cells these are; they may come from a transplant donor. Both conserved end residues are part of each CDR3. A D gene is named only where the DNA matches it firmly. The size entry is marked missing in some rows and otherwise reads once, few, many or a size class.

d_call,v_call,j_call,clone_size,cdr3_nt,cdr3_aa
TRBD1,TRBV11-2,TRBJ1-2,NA,TGTGCCAGCAGCCCTTTCGGACAGGGGCGAAATGGCTACACCTTC,CASSPFGQGRNGYTF
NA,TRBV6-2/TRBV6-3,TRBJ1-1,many,TGTGCCAGCAACCCTCCGGGGGGGCGATACACTGAAGCTTTCTTT,CASNPPGGRYTEAFF
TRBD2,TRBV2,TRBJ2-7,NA,TGTGCCAGCAGGGAAGGGGTAGCGGGGTTCTACGAGCAGTACTTC,CASREGVAGFYEQYF
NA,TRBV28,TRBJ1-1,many,TGTGCCAGCAGCCTTGGATGGGGAGCTTTCTTT,CASSLGWGAFF
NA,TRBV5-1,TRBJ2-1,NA,TGCGCCAGCAAACTAGGTGCTTACAATGAGCAGTTCTTC,CASKLGAYNEQFF
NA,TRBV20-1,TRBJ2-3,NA,TGCAGTACCTATGCCCAGCGCACGCAGTATTTT,CSTYAQRTQYF
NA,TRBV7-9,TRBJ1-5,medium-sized,TGTGCCAGCAGCCTAGAGGGAGGGGGTGGCAATCAGCCCCAGCATTTT,CASSLEGGGGNQPQHF
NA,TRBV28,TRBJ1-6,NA,TGTGCCAGCAGTTTTACCCCTTGGATCTCCTCACCCCTCCACTTT,CASSFTPWISSPLHF
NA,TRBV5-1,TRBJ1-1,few,TGCGCCAGCAGCCAACTCCAGGGTAACACTGAAGCTTTCTTT,CASSQLQGNTEAFF
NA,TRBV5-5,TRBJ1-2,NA,TGTGCCAGCAGCTTGTTCATGGGCTATGGCTACACCTTC,CASSLFMGYGYTF
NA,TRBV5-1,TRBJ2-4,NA,TGCGCCAGCAGCTTGGCCCCGGGGAGAGCCAAAAACATTCAGTACTTC,CASSLAPGRAKNIQYF
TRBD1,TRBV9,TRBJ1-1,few,TGTGCCAGCAGCCCGCCGGGACAGGGAATGAACACTGAAGCTTTCTTT,CASSPPGQGMNTEAFF
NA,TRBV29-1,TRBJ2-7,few,TGCAGCGCTTGGACTGGGTACGAGCAGTACTTC,CSAWTGYEQYF
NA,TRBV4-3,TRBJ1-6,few,TGCGCCAGCAGCCAAGATCTGGGCCTAGTTAATTCACCCCTCCACTTT,CASSQDLGLVNSPLHF
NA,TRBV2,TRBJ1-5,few,TGTGCCAGCAGTGGCCATAGCAATCAGCCCCAGCATTTT,CASSGHSNQPQHF
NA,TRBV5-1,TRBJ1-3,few,TGCGCCAGCAGCTTGGGTGCCCACTCCTCTGGAAACACCATATATTTT,CASSLGAHSSGNTIYF
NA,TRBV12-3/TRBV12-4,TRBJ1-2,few,TGTGCCAGCAGTTTCCGGACCGTTGGCTACACCTTC,CASSFRTVGYTF
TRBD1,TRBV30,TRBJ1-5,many,TGTGCCTGGAGTGTAAGGACAGGAGTCACAGTCGGCAATCAGCCCCAGCATTTT,CAWSVRTGVTVGNQPQHF
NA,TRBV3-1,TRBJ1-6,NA,TGTGCCAGCAGCCACCTGAGGGTGTCACCCCTCCACTTT,CASSHLRVSPLHF
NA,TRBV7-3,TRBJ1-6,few,TGTGCCATTCGGGACTCCTATAATTCACCCCTCCACTTT,CAIRDSYNSPLHF
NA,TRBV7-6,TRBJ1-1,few,TGTGCCAGCAGCTTAGTCACCAGGGGCGCTGAAGCTTTCTTT,CASSLVTRGAEAFF
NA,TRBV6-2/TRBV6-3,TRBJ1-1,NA,TGTGCCAGCAGCTCGAACAGGGAAATGGAAGCTTTCTTT,CASSSNREMEAFF
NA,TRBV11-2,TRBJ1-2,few,TGTGCCAGCAGCTCTGGGACTCGACGCAACTATGGCTACACCTTC,CASSSGTRRNYGYTF
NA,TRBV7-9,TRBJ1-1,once,TGTGCCAGCAGCTTAGAGCGGACTACGAGAGGGAACACTGAAGCTTTCTTT,CASSLERTTRGNTEAFF
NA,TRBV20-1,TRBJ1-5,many,TGCAGTGCTAGAGATCCGGCCGAGCCCCAGCATTTT,CSARDPAEPQHF
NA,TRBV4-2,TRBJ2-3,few,TGTGCCAGCAGACAGACAGTCCCCGGCACAGATACGCAGTATTTT,CASRQTVPGTDTQYF
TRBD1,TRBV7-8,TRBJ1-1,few,TGTGCCAGCAGACGCCGCCCGCGACAGGGTGAAGCTTTCTTT,CASRRRPRQGEAFF
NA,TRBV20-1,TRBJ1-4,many,TGCAGATGGACGGCAACTAATGAAAAACTGTTTTTT,CRWTATNEKLFF
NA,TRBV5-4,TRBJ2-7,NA,TGTGCCAGCAGCTTGGGCAGCCTCTCCTACGAGCAGTACTTC,CASSLGSLSYEQYF
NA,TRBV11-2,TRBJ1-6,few,TGTGCCAGCAGACAACCCGGGAGAGGGGTGTCACCCCTCCACTTT,CASRQPGRGVSPLHF
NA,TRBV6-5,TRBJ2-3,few,TGTGCCAGCAGTCGGGGTCGGGGCACAGATACGCAGTATTTT,CASSRGRGTDTQYF
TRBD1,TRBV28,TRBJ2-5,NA,TGTGCCAGCAGCTCCCAAAAGGACAGGGGTGCGGAGACCCAGTACTTC,CASSSQKDRGAETQYF